One sample yielded the 4 T cell receptor beta chains listed below, sequenced in a study of blood T cell repertoires in COVID-19. TCRdb's copy holds only in-frame clones and misses some; the assay was immunoSEQ multiplex PCR. Of over 65,000 clones in the sample, 80% to 95% were seen once. The specimen was peripheral blood. The receptors come from a human donor in a cohort sampled during active COVID-19.

V is TRBV3-1 (or the pseudogene TRBV3-2) and J is TRBJ2-3; 11 bases fit TRBD2. The germline V gene encodes CDR1 LGHDT and CDR2 YNNKEL (reference sequence). V was pared by 3 bases and J by 0 bases, with 5 bases of the junction left unmatched. CDR3 length: 17 residues. The DNA for the CDR3 is TGTGCCAGCAGCCAGGGACTAGCGGTTACTAGCACAGATACGCAGTATTTT. This encodes CASSQGLAVTSTDTQYF.

The chain carries TRBV19 and TRBJ2-7; perhaps TRBD1 as D (7 bases). Germline V CDR1 and CDR2: LNHDA, SQIVND (reference sequence). CDR3 size: 14 residues. Trimming removed 5 bases at V and 3 bases at J, with 14 bases between. CDR3 loop: CASSAGGQHYEQYF. The CDR3 DNA follows: TGTGCCAGTAGTGCAGGGGGGCAACACTACGAGCAGTACTTC.

The rearrangement links TRBV29-1 to TRBJ2-1, with TRBD2 matching 11 bases. The CDR3 runs 17 residues. Germline CDR1 is SQVTM and CDR2 is ANQGSEA. V lost 0 bases, J lost 7 bases, and 11 bases stayed unmatched. This chain's CDR3 is CSVEDTFRLAGFNEQFF. CDR3 DNA sequence: TGCAGCGTTGAAGATACTTTTAGACTAGCGGGGTTTAATGAGCAGTTCTTC.

The chain couples TRBV2 to TRBJ2-3; 8 nucleotides align to TRBD1. The V gene end was trimmed by 6 bases and the J gene end by 6 bases; junction bases not matched to a gene: 8. This CDR3 has 14 residues. The germline V gene encodes CDR1 SNHLY and CDR2 FYNNEI. The chain's CDR3 is CASRQGAKRDTQYF. The CDR3 nucleotides read TGTGCCAGCAGGCAGGGGGCAAAGAGGGATACGCAGTATTTT.